This is a list of T cell receptor beta chains from one sample in a study of T cell changes during pregnancy in multiple sclerosis. This table comes from immunoSEQ multiplex PCR, and its TCRdb copy is limited to in-frame clones, with some not included. The sample holds around 63,000 clones, 91% seen once. The sequences come from peripheral blood, collected after pregnancy. These receptors were obtained from a female donor in good health, enrolled as a control in a pregnancy study. Each CDR3 is given with its conserved first and last residue. A D gene is named only where the DNA matches it firmly. Where a row states a size, it is once, few, many or the class of an expanded clone; other rows omit it.

>TRBV27|TRBD1|-|14|TRBJ1-2
CASSRQGTVYGYTF
TGTGCCAGCAGTAGACAAGGGACAGTCTATGGCTACACCTTC
>TRBV7-3|TRBD1|-|14|TRBJ1-1
CASSLQGAKTEAFF
TGTGCCAGCAGCTTACAGGGGGCTAAGACTGAAGCTTTCTTT
>TRBV7-9|-|-|18|TRBJ2-1
CASSLVGTGGVSRNEQFF
TGTGCCAGCAGCTTAGTGGGGACGGGGGGCGTCTCCAGAAATGAGCAGTTCTTC
>TRBV4-3|-|-|17|TRBJ2-1
CASSQDEITSSYNEQFF
TGCGCCAGCAGCCAAGATGAAATCACGAGCTCCTACAATGAGCAGTTCTTC
>TRBV7-6|TRBD1|-|17|TRBJ1-1
CASSPAEGGAGQTKAFF
TGTGCCAGCAGCCCCGCGGAAGGGGGCGCCGGTCAAACGAAGGCTTTCTTT
>TRBV19|TRBD1|-|14|TRBJ2-3
CASSTPTGADTQYF
TGTGCCAGTAGTACCCCGACAGGGGCAGATACGCAGTATTTT
>TRBV2|-|-|14|TRBJ2-5
CASSVRTEQETQYF
TGTGCCAGCAGTGTTCGGACAGAGCAAGAGACCCAGTACTTC
>TRBV10-3|TRBD1|-|15|TRBJ2-7
CAIRAGQGASYEQYF
TGTGCCATCAGGGCTGGACAGGGGGCCTCCTACGAGCAGTACTTC
>TRBV9|-|-|10|TRBJ1-2
CASSSRGYTF
TGTGCCAGCAGCTCTCGTGGCTACACCTTC
>TRBV11-2|TRBD2|-|14|TRBJ2-7
CASSLGGSGVEQYF
TGTGCCAGCAGCTTAGGGGGTAGCGGGGTCGAGCAGTACTTC
>TRBV9|TRBD1|-|15|TRBJ1-2
CASSPRPGQGYGYTF
TGTGCCAGCAGCCCTCGCCCGGGACAGGGCTATGGCTACACCTTC
>TRBV5-1|-|-|15|TRBJ2-3
CASSLESGWADTQYF
TGCGCCAGCAGCTTGGAATCAGGGTGGGCAGATACGCAGTATTTT
>TRBV19|-|few|13|TRBJ1-1
CASSTTVNTEAFF
TGTGCCAGTAGTACGACAGTGAACACTGAAGCTTTCTTT
>TRBV25-1|TRBD1|-|15|TRBJ2-1
CASTRAGGVWNEQFF
TGTGCCAGCACTAGAGCAGGGGGCGTGTGGAATGAGCAGTTCTTC
>TRBV6-1|-|-|13|TRBJ1-5
CASSDSQGSAQHF
TGTGCCAGCAGTGATTCCCAGGGAAGTGCTCAGCATTTT
>TRBV4-2|TRBD1|-|15|TRBJ2-7
CASSQVGTGTYEQYF
TGTGCCAGCAGCCAAGTTGGGACAGGTACCTACGAGCAGTACTTC